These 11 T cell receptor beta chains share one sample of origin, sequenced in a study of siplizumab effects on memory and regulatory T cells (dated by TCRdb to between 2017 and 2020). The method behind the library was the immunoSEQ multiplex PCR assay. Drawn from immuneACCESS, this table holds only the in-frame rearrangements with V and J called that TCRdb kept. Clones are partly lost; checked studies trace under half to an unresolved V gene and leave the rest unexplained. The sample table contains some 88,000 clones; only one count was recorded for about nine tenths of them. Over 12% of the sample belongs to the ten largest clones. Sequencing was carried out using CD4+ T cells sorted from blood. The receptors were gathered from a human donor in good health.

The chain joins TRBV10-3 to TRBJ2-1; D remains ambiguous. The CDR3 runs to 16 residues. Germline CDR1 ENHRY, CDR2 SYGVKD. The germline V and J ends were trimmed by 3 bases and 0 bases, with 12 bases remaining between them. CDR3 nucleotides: TGTGCCATCAGTGATGGTGGCGGTAGCTCCTACAATGAGCAGTTCTTC. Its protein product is CAISDGGGSSYNEQFF.

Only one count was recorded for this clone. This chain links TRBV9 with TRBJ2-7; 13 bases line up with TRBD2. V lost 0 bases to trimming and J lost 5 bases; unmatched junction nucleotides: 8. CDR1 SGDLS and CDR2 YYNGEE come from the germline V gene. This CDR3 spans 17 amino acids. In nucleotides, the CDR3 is TGTGCCAGCAGCGTAGGAGGGCCGGGACTAGCGGGAAACGAGCAGTACTTC. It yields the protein CASSVGGPGLAGNEQYF.

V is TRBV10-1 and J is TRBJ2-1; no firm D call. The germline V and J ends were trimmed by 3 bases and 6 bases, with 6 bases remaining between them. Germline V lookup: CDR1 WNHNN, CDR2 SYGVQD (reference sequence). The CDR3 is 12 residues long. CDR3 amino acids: CASSDPRNEQFF. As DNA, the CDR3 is TGCGCCAGCAGTGACCCCCGCAATGAGCAGTTCTTC.

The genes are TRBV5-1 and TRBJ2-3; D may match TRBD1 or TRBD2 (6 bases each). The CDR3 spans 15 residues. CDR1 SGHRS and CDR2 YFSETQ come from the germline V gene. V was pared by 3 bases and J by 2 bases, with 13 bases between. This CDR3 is CASSSTGANTDTQYF. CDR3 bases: TGCGCCAGCAGCTCCACGGGGGCCAACACAGATACGCAGTATTTT.

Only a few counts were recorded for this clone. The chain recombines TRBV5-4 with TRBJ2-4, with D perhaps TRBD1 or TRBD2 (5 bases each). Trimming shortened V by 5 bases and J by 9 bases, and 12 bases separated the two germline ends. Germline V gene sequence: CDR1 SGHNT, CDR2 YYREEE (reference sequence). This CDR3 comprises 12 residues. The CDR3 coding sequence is TGTGCCAGCAGTACGGGACGCAGCATTCAGTACTTC. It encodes CASSTGRSIQYF.

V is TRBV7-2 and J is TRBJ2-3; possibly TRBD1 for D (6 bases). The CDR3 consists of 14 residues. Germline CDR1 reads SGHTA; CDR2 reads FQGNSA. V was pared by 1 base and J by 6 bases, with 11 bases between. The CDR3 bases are TGTGCCAGCAGCTTAGATACAGGGATCGATACGCAGTATTTT. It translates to CASSLDTGIDTQYF.

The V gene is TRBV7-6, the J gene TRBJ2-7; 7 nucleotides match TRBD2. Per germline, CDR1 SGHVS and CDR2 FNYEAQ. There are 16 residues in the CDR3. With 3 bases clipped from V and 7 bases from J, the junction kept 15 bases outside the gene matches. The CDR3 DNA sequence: TGTGCCAGCAGCTTCCAAGCGGGACTCCCCTATGGGGAGCAGTACTTC. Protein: CASSFQAGLPYGEQYF. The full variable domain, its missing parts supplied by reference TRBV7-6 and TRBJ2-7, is GAGVSQSPRYKVTKRGQDVALRCDPISGHVSLYWYRQALGQGPEFLTYFNYEAQQDKSGLPNDRFSAERPEGSISTLTIQRTEQRDSAMYRCASSFQAGLPYGEQYFGPGTRLTVT.

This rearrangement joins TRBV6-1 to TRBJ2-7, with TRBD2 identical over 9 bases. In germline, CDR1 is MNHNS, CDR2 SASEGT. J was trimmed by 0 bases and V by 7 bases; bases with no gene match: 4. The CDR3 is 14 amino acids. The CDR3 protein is CASTLAGLSYEQYF. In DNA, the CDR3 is TGTGCCAGCACTCTAGCGGGACTCTCCTACGAGCAGTACTTC.

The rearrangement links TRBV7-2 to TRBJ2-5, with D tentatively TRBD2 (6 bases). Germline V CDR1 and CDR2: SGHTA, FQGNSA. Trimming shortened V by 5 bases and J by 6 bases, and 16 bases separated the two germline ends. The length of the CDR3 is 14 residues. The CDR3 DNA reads TGTGCCAGCAGCCCCGAGGTACGGGAGCAGACCCAGTACTTC. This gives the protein CASSPEVREQTQYF. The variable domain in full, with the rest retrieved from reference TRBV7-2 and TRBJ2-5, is GAGVSQSPSNKVTEKGKDVELRCDPISGHTALYWYRQSLGQGLEFLIYFQGNSAPDKSGLPSDRFSAERTGGSVSTLTIQRTQQEDSAVYLCASSPEVREQTQYFGPGTRLLVL.

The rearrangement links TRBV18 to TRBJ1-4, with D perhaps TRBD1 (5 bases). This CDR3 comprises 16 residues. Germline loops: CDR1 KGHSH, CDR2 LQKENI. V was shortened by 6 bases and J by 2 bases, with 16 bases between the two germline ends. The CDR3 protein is CASSPDPGPTNEKLFF. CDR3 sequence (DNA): TGTGCCAGCTCGCCTGACCCAGGGCCCACTAATGAAAAACTGTTTTTT.

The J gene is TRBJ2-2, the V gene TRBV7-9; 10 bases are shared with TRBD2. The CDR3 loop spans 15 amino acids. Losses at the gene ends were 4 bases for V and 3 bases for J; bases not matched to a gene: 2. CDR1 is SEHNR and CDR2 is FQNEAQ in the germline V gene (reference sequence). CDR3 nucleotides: TGTGCCAGCAGCTGGGGACTAGCGTACACCGGGGAGCTGTTTTTT. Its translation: CASSWGLAYTGELFF.